This T cell receptor beta chain comes out of a study of type 1 regulatory T cells (dated by TCRdb to the early 2020s). Describing the broader study: The study characterized an in vitro protocol that generated a Tr1-enriched, alloantigen-specific CD4 T cell product named T-allo10. T-allo10 was under clinical evaluation in patients with hematological malignancies receiving allogeneic hematopoietic stem cell transplantation. Overall study results and their limits: Tr1 cells showed a more restricted TCR repertoire than non-Tr1 cells, which the study interpreted as alloantigen-induced clonal expansion.

Comment on this clonotype: The antigen this receptor binds is unknown. The record has no base qualities; no much larger clone is one base away.

CDR1 and CDR2, looked up from the germline V gene (reference sequence), are DFQATT and SNEGSKA. Trimming takes 6 bases from V and 7 bases from J, and the germline ends sit 13 bases apart. The CDR3 spans 12 residues, from the cysteine through the phenylalanine. Only the CDR3 portion is preserved as DNA: 36 bases, with reading frame beginning at the first base. Sequencing instrument: Illumina MiSeq. TCRdb cleaned the public reads at Q25 with fastp, built clones with MiXCR and kept in-frame beta chains. Rows are unified per CDR3 protein, each entry keeping the most common DNA and genes. The table for this sample lists 55,000 to 65,000 distinct CDR3 sequences; approximately 67% of them were counted only once. The ten largest make up 1.8% of the sample.

Sequencing was carried out using cultured non-Tr1 T cells, either the whole culture or a sorted T cell fraction (not recorded which). Taken with the paper, the label for cell subset or site translates to: non-Tr1 population from the T-allo10 product. The receptor was isolated from a human donor in good health. The chain joins TRBV20-1 to TRBJ2-1; TRBD2 might be the D gene, on 5 matching bases. The CDR3 reads as follows: CSAGTDWNEQFF. The DNA sequence is TGCAGTGCCGGAACGGACTGGAATGAGCAGTTCTTC.